This paragraph reports one T cell receptor beta chain. Its target is not known. The sample is drawn from a study of PD-L1 blockade in urothelial cancer. Study-level information: About 90% of the 29 patients were males with bladder-origin urothelial cancer. A median approximately 150,000 T cells were found in blood samples.

V was clipped by 2 bases and J by 7 bases; unmatched bases: 9. The germline V gene encodes CDR1 SEHNR and CDR2 FQNEAQ (reference sequence). CDR3 length: 15 amino acids. TCR analog templates of synthetic origin were spiked into each PCR. The protocol was immunoSEQ multiplex PCR, while the TCRdb copy is restricted to in-frame clones and leaves out a portion. This sample has 75,000 to 95,000 clones; around nine tenths occur once, and the top ten carry approximately 9%. Notes on the study in general: In blood at 3 weeks, tumor-associated clones expanded more among patients with durable benefit.

The receptor was isolated from a man in his 60s with urothelial cancer. V usage is TRBV7-9 and J usage is TRBJ2-7; the match to TRBD1 covers 9 bases. Sequences were derived from PBMCs, sampled around atezolizumab (anti-PD-L1) treatment. CDR3 residues: CASSLRDRAATEQYF. CDR3 nucleotides: TGTGCCAGCAGCTTAAGGGACAGGGCAGCTACGGAGCAGTACTTC.